These 30 T cell receptor beta chains came from one sample sequenced in a study of cytomegalovirus exposure and HLA in healthy donors. The data were produced by immunoSEQ multiplex PCR, yet TCRdb's version contains in-frame clones alone and is incomplete. The table lists about 130,000 clones, more than 95% of them singletons. The material sequenced was PBMCs. These receptors all stem from a man between 18 and 29 years old in good health and CMV-seronegative.

The genes are TRBV19 and TRBJ2-7; 11 bases match TRBD2. V gave up 5 bases and J gave up 3 bases; unmatched junction bases: 6. This CDR3 contains 15 residues. CDR1 is LNHDA, CDR2 SQIVND, per germline (reference sequence). The CDR3 region is CASSPLAGVLYEQYF. The DNA for the CDR3 is TGTGCCAGTAGTCCACTAGCGGGAGTGCTCTACGAGCAGTACTTC.

The rearrangement uses TRBV15 and TRBJ2-7; no firm D call. CDR3 size: 13 residues. CDR1 and CDR2 from the germline V gene are LNHNV and YYDKDF (reference sequence). Trimming cost V 3 bases and J 6 bases, with 12 bases left between them. DNA of the CDR3: TGTGCCACCAGCAGGAACTTTCAATCCGAGCAGTACTTC. Residues: CATSRNFQSEQYF.

The V gene is TRBV19, the J gene TRBJ2-7; 9 nucleotides line up with TRBD1. The V gene end was trimmed by 6 bases and the J gene end by 3 bases; junction bases not matched to a gene: 0. The CDR3 is made up of 12 amino acids. CDR1 and CDR2 (germline): LNHDA, SQIVND (reference sequence). CDR3 residues: CASRDRGYEQYF. The CDR3 nucleotides are TGTGCCAGTAGGGACAGGGGCTACGAGCAGTACTTC.

The rearrangement uses TRBV6-5 and TRBJ1-2; tentative D call: TRBD1 (5 bases). The V end was cut by 2 bases, the J end by 4 bases, with 14 bases between. This CDR3 spans 15 amino acids. Germline values: CDR1 MNHEY, CDR2 SVGAGI. In DNA, the CDR3 is TGTGCCAGCAGTTACCGGCAGGGAGGGCGCTATGGCTACACCTTC. Translation: CASSYRQGGRYGYTF.

The chain couples TRBV28 to TRBJ1-2; unclear D gene. Looked up from germline, CDR1 is MDHEN and CDR2 is SYDVKM. The CDR3 runs to 12 residues. The CDR3, as DNA: TGTGCGGTCCGGGAATTGAACTATGGCTACACCTTC. This encodes CAVRELNYGYTF.

The chain has TRBV6-5 and TRBJ2-7; a possible D gene is TRBD2 (6 bases). Germline CDR1 and CDR2: MNHEY and SVGAGI. The CDR3 covers 14 residues. V was shortened by 9 bases and J by 0 bases, with 15 bases between the two germline ends. The CDR3 nucleotides read TGTGCCAGGGAGTTGAGGAGGGACTCCTACGAGCAGTACTTC. Translation: CARELRRDSYEQYF.

This clone was counted between two and nine times. This rearrangement joins TRBV19 to TRBJ2-1, with 10 bases identical to TRBD2. Germline CDR1 reads LNHDA; CDR2 reads SQIVND (reference sequence). The CDR3 extends over 18 amino acids. Unmatched junction bases numbered 7, after V lost 2 bases and J lost 0 bases. CDR3 loop: CASSIRLAGASSYNEQFF. For the CDR3, the DNA is TGTGCCAGTAGTATAAGGCTAGCGGGGGCCAGCTCCTACAATGAGCAGTTCTTC.

This chain uses TRBV27 with TRBJ2-1; TRBD1 might be the D (6 bases). V shed 3 bases and J shed 3 bases, with 6 bases lying between them. The CDR3 length is 13 residues. Germline V gene sequence: CDR1 MNHEY, CDR2 SMNVEV (reference sequence). The CDR3 DNA follows: TGTGCCAGCAGTTTGACAGGCTACAATGAGCAGTTCTTC. Translation gives CASSLTGYNEQFF.

CDR3: CASSPPRGAGGPREQYF. CDR3 nucleotides: TGTGCCAGCTCACCACCACGAGGGGCGGGAGGGCCGAGGGAGCAGTACTTC. This chain uses TRBV18 with TRBJ2-7; TRBD2 matches 9 bases. The CDR3 covers 17 residues. Germline CDR1 KGHSH, CDR2 LQKENI. V was clipped by 0 bases and J by 7 bases; unmatched bases: 13.

The rearrangement uses TRBV28 and TRBJ1-4; D gene unclear. CDR1 and CDR2 (germline): MDHEN, SYDVKM. The CDR3 length is 11 residues. The CDR3 here is CALGGNEKLFF. In nucleotides, the CDR3 is TGTGCTTTAGGCGGGAATGAAAAACTGTTTTTT.

The chain is built from TRBV10-1 and TRBJ2-7, with D possibly TRBD2 on 6 matching bases. Germline lookup yields CDR1 WNHNN and CDR2 SYGVQD (reference sequence). CDR3 length: 15 amino acids. V shed 9 bases and J shed 0 bases, with 18 bases lying between them. The chain's CDR3 is CARARGSRSSYEQYF. The CDR3, as DNA: TGCGCCAGAGCCCGGGGGTCGAGGAGCTCCTACGAGCAGTACTTC.

The gene calls are TRBV9 and TRBJ2-5, with 10 bases aligning to TRBD2. The V gene end was trimmed by 3 bases and the J gene end by 4 bases; junction bases not matched to a gene: 6. The length of the CDR3 is 15 residues. Per germline, CDR1 SGDLS and CDR2 YYNGEE. The CDR3 sequence: CASSEAAGGGETQYF. CDR3 coding DNA: TGTGCCAGCAGCGAAGCAGCGGGAGGGGGAGAGACCCAGTACTTC. The full variable domain, in which reference TRBV9 and TRBJ2-5 provide the parts outside the CDR3, is DSGVTQTPKHLITATGQRVTLRCSPRSGDLSVYWYQQSLDQGLQFLIQYYNGEERAKGNILERFSAQQFPDLHSELNLSSLELGDSALYFCASSEAAGGGETQYFGPGTRLLVL.

The J gene is TRBJ2-5, the V gene TRBV5-1; D gene unclear. Germline CDR1 reads SGHRS; CDR2 reads YFSETQ. Trimming removed 0 bases from V and 5 bases from J, with 14 bases in between. This CDR3 is 15 amino acids long. The CDR3 loop reads CASSLDPGGRETQYF. As DNA, the CDR3 is TGCGCCAGCAGCTTGGACCCGGGTGGTCGGGAGACCCAGTACTTC.

This chain connects TRBV7-3 to TRBJ2-1, with 8 positions matching TRBD2. The CDR3 has 16 residues. Germline trimming cut 0 bases from V and 4 bases from J; bases unmatched to any gene: 5. Germline CDR1 reads SGHTA; CDR2 reads FQGTGA. The CDR3 sequence: CASSLTVAGTYNEQFF. The CDR3 bases are TGTGCCAGCAGCTTAACGGTAGCGGGGACGTACAATGAGCAGTTCTTC.

The chain employs TRBV7-2 and TRBJ1-4, with a weak D call TRBD1 (6 bases). Trimming removed 1 base at V and 10 bases at J, with 10 bases between. The CDR3 sequence is 13 residues long. CDR1 SGHTA and CDR2 FQGNSA come from the germline V gene. The CDR3: CASSLERRGKLFF. In DNA form, the CDR3 reads TGTGCCAGCAGCTTAGAACGCAGGGGAAAACTGTTTTTT. The variable domain in full, completed from reference TRBV7-2 and TRBJ1-4, reads GAGVSQSPSNKVTEKGKDVELRCDPISGHTALYWYRQSLGQGLEFLIYFQGNSAPDKSGLPSDRFSAERTGGSVSTLTIQRTQQEDSAVYLCASSLERRGKLFFGSGTQLSVL.

The chain has TRBV28 and TRBJ2-1; TRBD2 might be the D (5 bases). Germline-derived CDR1 and CDR2 are MDHEN and SYDVKM. The CDR3 contains 16 residues. The V end lost 5 bases, the J end lost 0 bases, and 14 bases lay between the germline ends. In DNA form, the CDR3 reads TGTGCCAGCAGTATTAGAGGACTTTTCTCCTACAATGAGCAGTTCTTC. This sequence encodes CASSIRGLFSYNEQFF.

J is TRBJ2-4 and V is TRBV14; maybe TRBD2 (5 bases). The CDR3 contains 13 residues. Trimming left V 4 bases short and J 5 bases short, with 9 bases between. Germline-derived CDR1 and CDR2 are SGHDN and FVKESK. The CDR3 DNA is TGTGCCAGCAGCCGCCTCGGGGAAAACATTCAGTACTTC. Amino acids: CASSRLGENIQYF. Together with reference TRBV14 and TRBJ2-4, the CDR3 gives the full variable domain: EAGVTQFPSHSVIEKGQTVTLRCDPISGHDNLYWYRRVMGKEIKFLLHFVKESKQDESGMPNNRFLAERTGGTYSTLKVQPAELEDSGVYFCASSRLGENIQYFGAGTRLSVL.

The chain is built from TRBV7-3 and TRBJ2-5, with D possibly TRBD1 on 6 matching bases. This CDR3 spans 14 amino acids. V was cut by 5 bases and J by 1 base, with 11 bases left in between. Germline V gives CDR1 SGHTA, CDR2 FQGTGA. CDR3 sequence (DNA): TGTGCCAGCAGCCAGTCAGGGGCCCAAGAGACCCAGTACTTC. This encodes CASSQSGAQETQYF.

This clone was counted only a few times. The J gene is TRBJ1-1, the V gene TRBV11-3; 8 positions agree with TRBD1. The length of the CDR3 is 16 residues. Germline loops: CDR1 SGHNT, CDR2 YENEEA. Trimming at V came to 6 bases and at J to 11 bases, leaving 20 bases not matched to a gene. This CDR3 is CASSFGRTLRTGQAFF. The CDR3 DNA reads as TGTGCCAGCAGTTTTGGGAGAACCCTTAGGACAGGGCAGGCTTTCTTT.

V is TRBV28 and J is TRBJ1-2, with TRBD1 matching 9 bases. Germline loops: CDR1 MDHEN, CDR2 SYDVKM. V shed 6 bases and J 4 bases; nucleotides not matched to a gene: 15. There are 17 residues in the CDR3. The DNA of the CDR3 is TGTGCCAGCAGCTTAATGCGCACAGGGGGCCCCTTCTATGGCTACACCTTC. This sequence encodes CASSLMRTGGPFYGYTF.

The V gene is TRBV5-1, the J gene TRBJ2-7; a weak D match, TRBD1 (6 bases). From germline, CDR1 is SGHRS and CDR2 YFSETQ. Trimming cost V 2 bases and J 3 bases, with 15 bases left between them. This CDR3 spans 15 amino acids. As DNA, the CDR3 is TGCGCCAGCAGCTTAGGACAGCTAACGAACTACGAGCAGTACTTC. Translation: CASSLGQLTNYEQYF. The variable domain in full, completed from reference TRBV5-1 and TRBJ2-7, reads KAGVTQTPRYLIKTRGQQVTLSCSPISGHRSVSWYQQTPGQGLQFLFEYFSETQRNKGNFPGRFSGRQFSNSRSEMNVSTLELGDSALYLCASSLGQLTNYEQYFGPGTRLTVT.

The chain couples TRBV27 to TRBJ2-7; possibly TRBD2 for D (5 bases). CDR3 length: 14 amino acids. Germline CDR1 reads MNHEY; CDR2 reads SMNVEV (reference sequence). V was cut by 0 bases and J by 2 bases, with 8 bases left in between. CDR3 nucleotide sequence: TGTGCCAGCAGTTTATCTAGCGCTGCCTACGAGCAGTACTTC. As protein: CASSLSSAAYEQYF.

This clone was observed a single time. This chain connects TRBV5-6 to TRBJ2-5; 9 bases map to TRBD1. This CDR3 comprises 14 residues. Germline CDR1 reads SGHDT; CDR2 reads YYEEEE. The V segment lost 7 bases and the J segment 2 bases; nucleotides outside the gene matches: 6. The CDR3 region is CASGGQGEQETQYF. The CDR3 DNA reads TGTGCCAGCGGGGGACAGGGAGAACAAGAGACCCAGTACTTC.

The chain uses TRBV11-3 and TRBJ2-1; 7 nucleotides agree with TRBD2. V lost 9 bases, J lost 3 bases, and 5 bases stayed unmatched. The CDR3 is 13 residues long. CDR1 and CDR2 (germline): SGHNT, YENEEA. The CDR3 sequence: CASRASGYNEQFF. In DNA, the CDR3 is TGTGCCAGTCGAGCTAGCGGCTACAATGAGCAGTTCTTC. Filled out from reference TRBV11-3 and TRBJ2-1, the complete variable domain reads EAGVVQSPRYKIIEKKQPVAFWCNPISGHNTLYWYLQNLGQGPELLIRYENEEAVDDSQLPKDRFSAERLKGVDSTLKIQPAELGDSAVYLCASRASGYNEQFFGPGTRLTVL.

In its sample, this clone was seen once. The V and J genes are TRBV7-9 and TRBJ2-7; tentative D call: TRBD2 (6 bases). V lost 5 bases to trimming and J lost 5 bases, with 19 bases between them. This CDR3 region has 15 residues. Germline assignment: CDR1 SEHNR and CDR2 FQNEAQ (reference sequence). The CDR3 reads CASSPRDSSRHEQYF. The CDR3 DNA is TGTGCCAGCAGCCCCCGGGACTCCTCCCGTCACGAGCAGTACTTC.

The chain links TRBV19 to TRBJ2-3; 8 bases align to TRBD1. This CDR3 comprises 14 residues. Germline lookup yields CDR1 LNHDA and CDR2 SQIVND (reference sequence). V lost 3 bases, J lost 5 bases, and 4 bases stayed unmatched. CDR3: CASSMDRDLDTQYF. The CDR3 DNA sequence: TGTGCCAGTAGTATGGACAGGGATTTAGATACGCAGTATTTT.

The CDR3 region has the DNA TGTGCCAGCAGTGTTGGACCTACGGGGGGGGATAATGACACCTTC. It specifies CASSVGPTGGDNDTF. This sequence joins TRBV2 and TRBJ1-2; D may be TRBD1 (5 bases). Deletions cut 4 bases from V and 12 bases from J, with 24 bases between. CDR1 is SNHLY and CDR2 is FYNNEI in the germline V gene. The CDR3 has 15 residues.

This chain joins TRBV5-1 and TRBJ2-3; perhaps TRBD2 as D (7 bases). The CDR3 is made up of 14 amino acids. Trimming took 4 bases from V and 3 from J, leaving 12 bases between them. Germline CDR1 SGHRS, CDR2 YFSETQ. CDR3 protein: CASSGLGGTDTQYF. The CDR3 DNA follows: TGCGCCAGCAGCGGACTAGGGGGTACAGATACGCAGTATTTT. Drawing the rest from reference TRBV5-1 and TRBJ2-3, the complete variable domain is KAGVTQTPRYLIKTRGQQVTLSCSPISGHRSVSWYQQTPGQGLQFLFEYFSETQRNKGNFPGRFSGRQFSNSRSEMNVSTLELGDSALYLCASSGLGGTDTQYFGPGTRLTVL.

This clone was observed once. This sequence joins TRBV5-6 and TRBJ2-5; D ambiguous. V dropped 4 bases and J dropped 5 bases, with 6 bases sitting between them. Germline-derived CDR1 and CDR2 are SGHDT and YYEEEE. This CDR3 region has 11 residues. The CDR3 DNA is TGTGCCAGCAGCACCCGGGAGACCCAGTACTTC. Protein sequence: CASSTRETQYF.

The rearrangement links TRBV7-2 to TRBJ1-5; D gene ambiguous. The V and J ends lost 4 bases and 0 bases respectively, with 16 bases between them. The CDR3 runs 17 residues. Germline values: CDR1 SGHTA, CDR2 FQGNSA. CDR3 sequence: CASSSRVLGLSNQPQHF. The DNA of the CDR3 is TGTGCCAGCAGCTCGAGAGTCTTAGGACTTAGCAATCAGCCCCAGCATTTT.